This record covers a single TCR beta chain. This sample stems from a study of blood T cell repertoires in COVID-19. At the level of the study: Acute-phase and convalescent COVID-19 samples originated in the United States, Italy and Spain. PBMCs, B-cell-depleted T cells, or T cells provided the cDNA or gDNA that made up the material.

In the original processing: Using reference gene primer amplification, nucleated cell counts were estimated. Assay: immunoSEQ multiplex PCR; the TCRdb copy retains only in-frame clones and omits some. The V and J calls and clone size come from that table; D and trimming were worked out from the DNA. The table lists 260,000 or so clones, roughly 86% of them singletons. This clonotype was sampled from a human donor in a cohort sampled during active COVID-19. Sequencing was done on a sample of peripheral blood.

The CDR3 nucleotides are TGTGCCAGCTCACCAGCCAGGGGGAATGAAAAACTGTTTTTT. Translating it yields CASSPARGNEKLFF. The rearrangement uses TRBV18 and TRBJ1-4; TRBD1 matches 7 bases. The germline gives CDR1 KGHSH, CDR2 LQKENI. The CDR3 covers 14 residues. After removal of 2 bases from V and 5 bases from J, the junction contained 2 bases not matched to a gene.